This T cell receptor (beta chain) was obtained from a study of early T cells in non-severe SARS-CoV-2 infection. At the level of the study: The input, bulk RNA from unsorted whole blood, was sequenced, and chains were unpaired.

Tagging with unique molecular identifiers was applied to individual cDNA molecules. A single record per CDR3 protein comes from TCRdb applying MiXCR to the 5' RACE reads. The table lists about 89,000 distinct CDR3 sequences, roughly 15% of them singletons, with approximately 0.5% in the top ten. The V and J ends lost 1 base and 6 bases respectively, with 17 bases between them. CDR1 and CDR2 (germline): MNHNS, SASEGT. The CDR3 consists of 16 residues. Study-wide results and caveats: VDJdb-based annotation leaned toward anti-spike CD8 responses and missed private and CD4 specificities.

Comment on this clonotype: Its antigen is currently unknown.

This TCR came from an adult who was a healthcare worker with PCR-confirmed SARS-CoV-2 infection or an uninfected control (not recorded which). This chain joins TRBV6-1 and TRBJ2-3; D remains ambiguous. Sequenced input: whole blood. The CDR3 DNA is TGTGCCAGCAGTGAAGGGGAAGGGTTTCGTCGCGATACGCAGTATTTT. It is translated as CASSEGEGFRRDTQYF.